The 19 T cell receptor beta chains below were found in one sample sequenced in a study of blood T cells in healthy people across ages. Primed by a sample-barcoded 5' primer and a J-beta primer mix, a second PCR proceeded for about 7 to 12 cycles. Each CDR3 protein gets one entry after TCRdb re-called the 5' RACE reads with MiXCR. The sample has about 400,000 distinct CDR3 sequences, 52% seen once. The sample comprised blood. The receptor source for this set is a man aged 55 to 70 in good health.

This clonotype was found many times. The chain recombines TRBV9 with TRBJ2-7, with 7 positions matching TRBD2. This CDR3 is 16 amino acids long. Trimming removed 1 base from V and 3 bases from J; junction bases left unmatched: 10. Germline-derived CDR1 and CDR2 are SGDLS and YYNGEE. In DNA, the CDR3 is TGTGCCAGCAGCGTATCCGGCGGGAGTTCCCTCTACGAGCAGTACTTC. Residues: CASSVSGGSSLYEQYF.

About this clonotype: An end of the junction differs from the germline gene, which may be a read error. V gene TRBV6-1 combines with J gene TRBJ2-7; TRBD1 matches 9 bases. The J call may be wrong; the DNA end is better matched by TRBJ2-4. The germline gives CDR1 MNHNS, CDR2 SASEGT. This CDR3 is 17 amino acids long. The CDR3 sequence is CANSTGQGGVAKDIQYF. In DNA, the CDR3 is TGTGCCAACAGTACGGGACAGGGAGGGGTAGCCAAAGACATTCAGTACTTC.

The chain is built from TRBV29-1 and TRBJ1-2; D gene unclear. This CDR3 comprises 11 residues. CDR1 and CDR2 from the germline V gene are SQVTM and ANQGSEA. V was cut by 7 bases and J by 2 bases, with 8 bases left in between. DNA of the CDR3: TGCAGCGACAGCTTAAACTATGGCTACACCTTC. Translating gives CSDSLNYGYTF.

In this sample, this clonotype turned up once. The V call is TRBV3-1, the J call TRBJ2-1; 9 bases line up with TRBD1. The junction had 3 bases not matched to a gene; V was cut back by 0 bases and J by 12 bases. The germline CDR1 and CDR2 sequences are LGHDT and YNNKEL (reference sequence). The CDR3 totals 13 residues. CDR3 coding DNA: TGTGCCAGCAGCCAAGACAGGGGACAGGGGCAGTTCTTC. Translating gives CASSQDRGQGQFF.

The CDR3 sequence is CASRPTRGSGANVLTF. In DNA, the CDR3 is TGTGCCAGCAGGCCCACTCGAGGCTCTGGGGCCAACGTCCTGACTTTC. V is TRBV6-1 and J is TRBJ2-6; no firm D call. The CDR3 spans 16 residues. Germline CDR1 reads MNHNS; CDR2 reads SASEGT. Trimming took off 6 bases at V and 0 bases at J, with 12 bases between the two ends.

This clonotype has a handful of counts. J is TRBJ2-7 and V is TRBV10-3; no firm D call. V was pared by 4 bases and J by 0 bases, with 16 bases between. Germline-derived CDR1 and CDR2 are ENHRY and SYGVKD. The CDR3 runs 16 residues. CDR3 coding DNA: TGTGCCATCAGTGGCCGATCTGGGCGGTCCTCCTACGAGCAGTACTTC. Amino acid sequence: CAISGRSGRSSYEQYF.

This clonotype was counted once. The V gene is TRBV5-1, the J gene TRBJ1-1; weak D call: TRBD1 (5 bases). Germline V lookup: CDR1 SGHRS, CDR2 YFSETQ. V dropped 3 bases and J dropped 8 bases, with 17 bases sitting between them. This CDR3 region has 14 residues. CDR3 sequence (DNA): TGCGCCAGCAGCTCATGGGGGGACGGTCAAGAAGCTTTCTTT. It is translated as CASSSWGDGQEAFF. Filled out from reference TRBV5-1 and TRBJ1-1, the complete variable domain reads KAGVTQTPRYLIKTRGQQVTLSCSPISGHRSVSWYQQTPGQGLQFLFEYFSETQRNKGNFPGRFSGRQFSNSRSEMNVSTLELGDSALYLCASSSWGDGQEAFFGQGTRLTVV.

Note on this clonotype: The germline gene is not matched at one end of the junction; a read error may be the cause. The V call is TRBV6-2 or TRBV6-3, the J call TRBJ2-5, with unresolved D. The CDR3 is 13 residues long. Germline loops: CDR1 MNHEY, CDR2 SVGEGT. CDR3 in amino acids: CAGSSRSQETQYF. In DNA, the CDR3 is TGTGCCGGCAGTTCCCGAAGCCAAGAGACCCAGTACTTC.

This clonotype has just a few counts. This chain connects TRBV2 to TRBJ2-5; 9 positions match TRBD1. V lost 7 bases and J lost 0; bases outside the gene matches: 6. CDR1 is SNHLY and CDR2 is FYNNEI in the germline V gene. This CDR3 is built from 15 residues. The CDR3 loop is CASKYDRGDQETQYF. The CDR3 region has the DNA TGTGCCAGCAAGTACGACAGGGGGGACCAAGAGACCCAGTACTTC. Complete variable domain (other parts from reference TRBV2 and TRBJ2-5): EPEVTQTPSHQVTQMGQEVILRCVPISNHLYFYWYRQILGQKVEFLVSFYNNEISEKSEIFDDQFSVERPDGSNFTLKIRSTKLEDSAMYFCASKYDRGDQETQYFGPGTRLLVL.

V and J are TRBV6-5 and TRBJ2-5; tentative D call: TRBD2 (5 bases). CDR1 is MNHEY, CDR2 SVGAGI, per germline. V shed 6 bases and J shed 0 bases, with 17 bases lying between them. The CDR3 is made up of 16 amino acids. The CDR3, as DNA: TGTGCCAGCAGCCCGCTGGGTGCTAGCAACCAAGAGACCCAGTACTTC. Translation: CASSPLGASNQETQYF.

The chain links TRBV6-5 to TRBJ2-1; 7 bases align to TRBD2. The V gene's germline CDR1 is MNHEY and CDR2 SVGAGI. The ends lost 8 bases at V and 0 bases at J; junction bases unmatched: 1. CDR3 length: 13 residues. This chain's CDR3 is CASRDYSYNEQFF. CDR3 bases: TGTGCCAGCCGGGACTACTCCTACAATGAGCAGTTCTTC.

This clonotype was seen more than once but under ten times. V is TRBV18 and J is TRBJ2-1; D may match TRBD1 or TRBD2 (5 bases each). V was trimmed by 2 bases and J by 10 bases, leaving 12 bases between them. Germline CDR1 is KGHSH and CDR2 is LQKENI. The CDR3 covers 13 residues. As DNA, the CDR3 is TGTGCCAGCTCACCATCTTTTGGGGGAGAGCAGTTCTTC. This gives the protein CASSPSFGGEQFF.

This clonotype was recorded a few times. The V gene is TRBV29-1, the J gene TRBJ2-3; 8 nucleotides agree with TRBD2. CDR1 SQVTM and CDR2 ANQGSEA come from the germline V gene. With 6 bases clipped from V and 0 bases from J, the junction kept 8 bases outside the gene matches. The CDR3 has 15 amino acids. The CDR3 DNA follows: TGCAGCGTCGGGGAGCGGGAGTGGAGCACAGATACGCAGTATTTT. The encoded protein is CSVGEREWSTDTQYF.

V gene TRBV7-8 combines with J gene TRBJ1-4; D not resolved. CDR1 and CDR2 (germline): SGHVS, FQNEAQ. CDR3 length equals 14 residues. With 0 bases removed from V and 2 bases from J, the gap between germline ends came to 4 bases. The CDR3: CASSLAVTNEKLFF. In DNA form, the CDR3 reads TGTGCCAGCAGCTTAGCGGTGACTAATGAAAAACTGTTTTTT.

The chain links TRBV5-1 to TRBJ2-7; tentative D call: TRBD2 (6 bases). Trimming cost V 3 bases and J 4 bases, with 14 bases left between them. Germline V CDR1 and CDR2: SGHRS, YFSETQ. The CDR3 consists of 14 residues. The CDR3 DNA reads TGCGCCAGCAGCTCCCGGGACTCAATATACGAGCAGTACTTC. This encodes CASSSRDSIYEQYF.

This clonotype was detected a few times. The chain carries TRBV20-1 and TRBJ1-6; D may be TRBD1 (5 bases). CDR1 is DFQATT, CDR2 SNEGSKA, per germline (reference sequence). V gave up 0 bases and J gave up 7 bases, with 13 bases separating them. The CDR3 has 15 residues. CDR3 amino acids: CSAREPRGENSPLHF. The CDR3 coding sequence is TGCAGTGCTAGAGAACCCCGAGGGGAGAATTCACCCCTCCACTTT.

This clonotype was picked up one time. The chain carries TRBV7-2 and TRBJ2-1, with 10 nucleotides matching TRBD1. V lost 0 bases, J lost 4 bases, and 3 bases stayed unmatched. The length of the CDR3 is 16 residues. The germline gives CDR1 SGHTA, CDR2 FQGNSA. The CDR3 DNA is TGTGCCAGCAGCTTAGCGGGGACAGGGGTTTACAATGAGCAGTTCTTC. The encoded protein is CASSLAGTGVYNEQFF.

CDR3 DNA: TGTGCCATCAGTGGAATCCAGGGCACAGATACGCAGTATTTT. It yields the protein CAISGIQGTDTQYF. The chain is built from TRBV10-3 and TRBJ2-3; the D is unclear. The CDR3 has 14 amino acids. Germline V lookup: CDR1 ENHRY, CDR2 SYGVKD. The ends were cut back, 4 bases at V and 1 base at J, with 9 bases in the middle.

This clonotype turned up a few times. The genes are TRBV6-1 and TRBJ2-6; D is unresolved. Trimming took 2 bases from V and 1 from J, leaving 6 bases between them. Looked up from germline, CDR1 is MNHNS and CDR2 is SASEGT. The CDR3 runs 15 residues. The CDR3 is CASSEYGSGANVLTF. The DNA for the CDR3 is TGTGCCAGCAGTGAATACGGTTCTGGGGCCAACGTCCTGACTTTC.